The 9 T cell receptor beta chains in this list originate from one sample, sequenced in a study of CD8+ T cells in alopecia areata (dated by TCRdb to 2017 to 2018). Library method: the immunoSEQ multiplex PCR assay. RNA was extracted from all samples and reverse transcribed into cDNA as template for TCR sequencing. This is the immuneACCESS table as TCRdb keeps it, with only in-frame sequences that have V and J called. A part of the clones is gone; compared with another copy, unresolved V genes explain less than half, and the rest is unexplained. For this sample the table reports approximately 110,000 clones, with no clone seen just once. Of the sample, roughly 21% falls within the top ten clones. The sequencing input was lesional skin. The source is a C3H/HeJ mouse with alopecia areata. Mice belonging to this strain carry MHC haplotype H2-k.

About this clone: The gene names here belong to mouse. From the germline J gene comes the end of the CDR3, since the read stops 4 residues before it. V gene TRBV16 combines with J gene TRBJ1-1, with 7 nucleotides matching TRBD1. Germline lookup yields CDR1 SGHSA and CDR2 FRNQAP. CDR3 length: 14 amino acids. This CDR3 is CASSLGTGVGEVFF. The CDR3 bases that were read are TGTGCAAGCAGCTTAGGCACAGGGGTCGGA.

To note about this clone: Gene labels here are mouse ones. The observed sequence ends 4 residues before the CDR3 terminus, with the missing tail filled in from the germline J gene. The chain recombines TRBV19 with TRBJ2-1; 10 bases map to TRBD1. The CDR3 runs to 15 residues. Unmatched junction bases numbered 8, after V lost 5 bases and J lost 6 bases. Germline lookup yields CDR1 FNHDT and CDR2 SITEND (reference sequence). CDR3 DNA (partial): TGTGCCAGCAGCACCCCGGGACAGGGGATTGCT. It codes for CASSTPGQGIA. The whole CDR3 reads CASSTPGQGIAEQFF.

Remarks on this clone: Genes and germline are mouse. The sequenced part of the CDR3 DNA is TGTGCCAGCAGTATAAGGGCTGGGGGGGCAGAA. Protein sequence: CASSIRAGGAE. The whole CDR3 sequence reads CASSIRAGGAETLYF. The chain employs TRBV19 and TRBJ2-3; 8 nucleotides agree with TRBD2. The read terminates 4 residues ahead of where the CDR3 ends, so the germline J gene completes it. Looked up from germline, CDR1 is FNHDT and CDR2 is SITEND (reference sequence). V shed 1 base, J shed 3 bases, and the junction held 4 bases outside the gene matches. This CDR3 has 15 residues.

Concerning this clone: Genes here carry mouse names. The missing CDR3 end, 4 residues past where the read stops, is filled in from the germline J gene. The chain employs TRBV13-3 and TRBJ2-1; D is possibly TRBD2 (6 bases). V lost 3 bases, J lost 3 bases, and 10 bases lay in between. This CDR3 is 14 amino acids long. CDR1 is NNHDY and CDR2 is SYVADS in the germline V gene. This chain's CDR3 is CASSGWGIYAEQFF. The part of the CDR3 DNA that was read is TGTGCCAGCAGTGGCTGGGGAATCTATGCT.

A remark on this clone: The listed genes are named as in mouse. This CDR3 is CTCSADPGTGTQDTQYF. The sequenced CDR3 bases are TGCACCTGCAGTGCAGATCCCGGGACTGGGACTCAAGAC. The rearrangement uses TRBV1 and TRBJ2-5; 9 bases align to TRBD2. The read terminates 4 residues ahead of where the CDR3 ends, so the germline J gene completes it. V trimming: 0 bases; J trimming: 3 bases; junction bases outside the gene matches: 7. Germline V gives CDR1 NSQYPW, CDR2 LRSPGD (reference sequence). The CDR3 runs 17 residues.

This clone appeared a few times. The genes are named according to mouse. The read finishes 4 residues shy of the CDR3 end, and the germline J gene is used to complete it. V usage is TRBV1 and J usage is TRBJ2-3, with D hard to call. The germline CDR1 and CDR2 sequences are NSQYPW and LRSPGD (reference sequence). The CDR3 sequence is 15 residues long. V was pared by 1 base and J by 0 bases, with 8 bases between. The CDR3 loop is CTCSAGDFSAETLYF. CDR3 DNA, as far as it was read: TGCACCTGCAGTGCAGGAGACTTTAGTGCAGAA.

This clone occurred a few times. Gene labels here are mouse ones. The missing CDR3 end, 4 residues past where the read stops, is filled in from the germline J gene. The rearrangement links TRBV13-2 to TRBJ2-5, with D perhaps TRBD2 (6 bases). Germline loops: CDR1 NNHNN, CDR2 SYGAGS (reference sequence). The CDR3 spans 15 residues. Incomplete CDR3 DNA: TGTGCCAGCGGTGAGCCGGGGGGTTCGGAAGAC. Translated, it gives CASGEPGGSED. The whole CDR3 protein reads CASGEPGGSEDTQYF.

This clone was recorded many times. Gene names denote mouse genes. The observed sequence ends 4 residues before the CDR3 terminus, with the missing tail filled in from the germline J gene. The gene calls are TRBV1 and TRBJ1-4, with D possibly TRBD1 on 6 matching bases. Deletions cut 0 bases from V and 4 bases from J, with 12 bases between. Germline values: CDR1 NSQYPW, CDR2 LRSPGD (reference sequence). The length of the CDR3 is 16 residues. Incomplete CDR3 DNA: TGCACCTGCAGTGCAGATCAGGGGACAATCAACGAA. Its translation is CTCSADQGTINE. The whole CDR3 is CTCSADQGTINERLFF.

This clone was observed a handful of times. The gene symbols are mouse symbols. The CDR3 end lies 4 residues beyond the end of the read and is filled in from the germline J gene. Distinct nucleotide sequences in the sample also encode this CDR3. The rearrangement links TRBV29 to TRBJ2-7; 11 nucleotides align to TRBD1. The length of the CDR3 is 14 residues. Germline CDR1 reads MSHET; CDR2 reads SYDVDS. CDR3 amino acids: CASSLGTGGYEQYF. CDR3 DNA (partial): TGTGCTAGCAGTTTGGGGACAGGGGGGTAT.